Described below is a single T cell receptor beta chain sequence and its context. Its antigen is not identified. The protocol was immunoSEQ multiplex PCR, while the TCRdb copy is restricted to in-frame clones and leaves out a portion. This sample yields more than 100,000 clones, of which about 85% are seen a single time; less than 8% belongs to the top ten. This entry belongs to a study of T cell responses to AZD1222 COVID-19 vaccine. About the study: Second-dose intervals of approximately 4 or approximately 12 weeks were pooled. Points from the study as a whole: The donor cohort was predominantly white British with a female majority, and clonal diversity may have been underestimated. Seropositive at baseline were only a handful of AZD1222 recipients. Compared with day 0, the breadth and depth of the Spike-specific TCR repertoire rose significantly after two doses of AZD1222.

V lost 1 base, J lost 6 bases, and 15 bases stayed unmatched. Germline CDR1 and CDR2: MNHEY and SMNVEV (reference sequence). The CDR3 is 17 residues long. The source material was peripheral blood, sampled on day 0 of AZD1222 vaccination. The TCR originated in an adult in good health. The rearrangement uses TRBV27 and TRBJ2-7, with TRBD1 matching over 7 bases. The CDR3 coding sequence is TGTGCCAGCAGTTTATTATCCCACCCGGACAGGCTGGGCGAGCAGTACTTC. Translation gives CASSLLSHPDRLGEQYF.